This TCR beta chain was recovered during a study of PD-1 blockade in mismatch repair-deficient tumors. The wider study: Enrolled about 2012-2016, patients had progressing, pretreated mismatch repair-deficient cancers of more than ten types.

All patients were mismatch repair deficient, assessed by either PCR or immunohistochemistry. The TCR-sequenced patients were a few responders to pembrolizumab. The V gene's germline CDR1 is MGHDK and CDR2 SYGVNS. This CDR3 is built from 15 residues. Trimming left V 4 bases short and J 2 bases short, with 13 bases between. Regarding the study as a whole: After pembrolizumab, tumor-resident clones rose rapidly, then generally contracted before radiologic responses.

Of note for this clone: Its specificity is unknown.

The assay was immunoSEQ multiplex PCR, and TCRdb's table has in-frame clones only and misses some. Among over 20,000 clones listed, around 80% were seen once. The sequences come from peripheral blood, collected 12 weeks after starting pembrolizumab. The clonotype comes from an adult with mismatch repair-deficient cancer. The chain joins TRBV25-1 to TRBJ2-3, with D possibly TRBD1 on 6 matching bases. The CDR3 sequence: CASSAGAGATDTQYF. CDR3 sequence (DNA): TGTGCCAGCAGTGCCGGGGCAGGGGCCACAGATACGCAGTATTTT.